This T cell receptor beta chain is drawn from a study of cytomegalovirus exposure and HLA in healthy donors. General study results and limits: High specificity and sensitivity for cytomegalovirus status were reported for the classifier. Later work associated fewer than 20,000 TCR beta sequences with HLA alleles at 0.05 false discovery rate.

The ends lost 5 bases at V and 0 bases at J; junction bases unmatched: 12. The CDR3 runs to 18 residues. Per the germline V gene, CDR1 is MDHEN and CDR2 is SYDVKM. PCR primers comprised 60 Vbeta and 13 Jbeta primers. Here immunoSEQ multiplex PCR was the method, and the copy in TCRdb shows in-frame clones only, minus some. The data show 150,000 to 180,000 clones, less than 80% seen once. As to this clone: Its specificity is unknown.

Sequenced input: PBMCs. The rearrangement joins TRBV28 to TRBJ2-4; the match to TRBD1 covers 8 bases. The sequence derives from a man aged 25-45 years in good health and CMV-seronegative. CDR3 protein: CASSHRTGLRLAKNIQYF. The DNA for the CDR3 is TGTGCCAGCAGTCACCGGACAGGGCTCCGTCTAGCCAAAAACATTCAGTACTTC.